These T cell receptor beta chains were read from a single sample in a study of long-term antiretroviral therapy in people with HIV. Data came from immunoSEQ multiplex PCR; TCRdb stores just in-frame clones and leaves some out. This sample has about 38,000 clones; 80% occur once, and the top ten carry approximately 5.3%. The material sequenced was unsorted PBMCs, taken 1.5 years after starting antiretroviral therapy. The receptor set was obtained from a man aged 18 to 35 with HIV. The CDR3 runs from the conserved cysteine through the conserved F or W. Fields, in order: V gene, D gene, clone size, J gene, CDR3 DNA, CDR3 protein. The D gene is left open where the match is weak. Size tells how often a clone was seen (once, few, many) or the class of an expanded clone, and some rows leave it out.

TRBV5-3,-,-,TRBJ1-4,TGTGCCAGAAGCTTGAGGCTCCCCGGGAGTTTTCTCACAACTAATGAAAAACTGTTTTTT,CARSLRLPGSFLTTNEKLFF
TRBV29-1,TRBD2,-,TRBJ2-3,TGCAGCGTTGCGGCGGGAGGGCAAGCAGATACGCAGTATTTT,CSVAAGGQADTQYF
TRBV6-4,TRBD2,-,TRBJ2-3,TGTGCCAGCAGCACCGGGACTAGCCACACAGATACGCAGTATTTT,CASSTGTSHTDTQYF
TRBV9,-,few,TRBJ2-7,TGTGCCAGCAGCCTTCCTTCCTACGAGCAGTACTTC,CASSLPSYEQYF
TRBV19,-,-,TRBJ2-7,TGTGCCAGTAGTATAAACAGGGCGGGGGAGCAGTACTTC,CASSINRAGEQYF
TRBV5-1,TRBD2,-,TRBJ2-7,TGCGCCAGCAGCATAGCGGGAGGGCCCTGGGAGCAGTACTTC,CASSIAGGPWEQYF
TRBV5-1,TRBD1,-,TRBJ2-3,TGCGCCAGCAGCTTGGGTGCAGGCGACAGGGGTCCTCTTAAGGGATCAGATACGCAGTATTTT,CASSLGAGDRGPLKGSDTQYF
TRBV6-5,-,-,TRBJ2-7,TGTGCCAGCAGACACAGGGACTCCTACGAGCAGTACTTC,CASRHRDSYEQYF
TRBV9,-,-,TRBJ2-5,TGTGCCAGCAGCGTAGCTTCTTGGAGGGGGCGGGAGACCCAGTACTTC,CASSVASWRGRETQYF
TRBV28,TRBD1,-,TRBJ1-2,TGTGCCAGCAGTCCCAACAGGGGACTGGCTAACTATGGCTACACCTTC,CASSPNRGLANYGYTF
TRBV19,-,-,TRBJ2-7,TGTGCCAGTAAGGAGCGAATCACCCTCTCCTACGAGCAGTACTTC,CASKERITLSYEQYF
TRBV11-3,TRBD2,-,TRBJ2-1,TGTGCCAGCAGCGCTTCTAGCGGGAGCAATGAGCAGTTCTTC,CASSASSGSNEQFF
TRBV13,TRBD1,-,TRBJ2-7,TGTGCCAGCAGCACAGGGGTTATGGACGAGCAGTACTTC,CASSTGVMDEQYF
TRBV19,TRBD1,-,TRBJ1-4,TGTGCCAGTAGTGCGGACAGGGCGGCTAATGAAAAACTGTTTTTT,CASSADRAANEKLFF
TRBV7-9,-,few,TRBJ1-2,TGTGCCAGCAGCTCCGACCTTGGGTTTCGCGATGGCTACACCTTC,CASSSDLGFRDGYTF
TRBV11-3,TRBD1,-,TRBJ2-3,TGTGCCAGCAGCATGGGACAGGAGGTAGATACGCAGTATTTT,CASSMGQEVDTQYF
TRBV9,TRBD2,-,TRBJ2-7,TGTGCCAGCAGCGCGACTAGCGGATCCTACGAGCAGTACTTC,CASSATSGSYEQYF
TRBV5-6,-,once,TRBJ2-5,TGTGCCAGCAGGCAGATAATTCAAGAGACCCAGTACTTC,CASRQIIQETQYF
TRBV6-5,TRBD2,few,TRBJ2-7,TGTGCCAGCAAGGTGGGAGGGCTCTCCTACGAGCAGTACTTC,CASKVGGLSYEQYF
TRBV6-6,TRBD2,-,TRBJ2-1,TGTGCCAGCAGTCAGACTAGCGGGATCCATGAGCAGTTCTTC,CASSQTSGIHEQFF
TRBV5-4,-,-,TRBJ2-5,TGTGCCAGCAGCCGTCCGGCCCAAGGAGAGACCCAGTACTTC,CASSRPAQGETQYF
TRBV25-1,-,-,TRBJ2-1,TGTGCCAGCAGTGCGGGGGAGAATGAGCAGTTCTTC,CASSAGENEQFF
TRBV29-1,TRBD2,-,TRBJ2-1,TGCAGCGTTGAACGTAGCGGGACCAACAATGAGCAGTTCTTC,CSVERSGTNNEQFF
TRBV7-2,TRBD2,-,TRBJ2-7,TGTGCCAGCAGCTCTCAGGGACTAGCGGGAGACCACGAGCAGTACTTC,CASSSQGLAGDHEQYF
TRBV5-6,-,-,TRBJ2-7,TGTGCCAGCAGCTCGAGACCCACTGCGTTCTCCTACGAGCAGTACTTC,CASSSRPTAFSYEQYF
TRBV4-3,-,-,TRBJ1-4,TGCGCCAGCAGCCAACTAGTAGGAGGGACGGCTCCTAATGAAAAACTGTTTTTT,CASSQLVGGTAPNEKLFF
TRBV7-9,-,-,TRBJ1-5,TGTGCCAGCAGGCAGGGGTCTCAGCCCCAGCATTTT,CASRQGSQPQHF
TRBV18,-,-,TRBJ2-3,TGTGCCAGCTCACCCCCCACGACAGATACGCAGTATTTT,CASSPPTTDTQYF
TRBV11-2,TRBD2,-,TRBJ2-2,TGTGCCAGCAGCTTAGAGCTAGCGGGAGGGCCCGTCGGGGAGCTGTTTTTT,CASSLELAGGPVGELFF
TRBV19,-,-,TRBJ1-5,TGTGCCAGTAGTACCCAGGGCCAGGGGAATAGCAATCAGCCCCAGCATTTT,CASSTQGQGNSNQPQHF
TRBV27,TRBD2,-,TRBJ2-2,TGTGCCAGCAAGCCGGGGGGTGCGAACACCGGGGAGCTGTTTTTT,CASKPGGANTGELFF
TRBV30,-,-,TRBJ1-5,TGTGCCTGGAGTCCTGGTAGACGGAACAATCAGCCCCAGCATTTT,CAWSPGRRNNQPQHF
TRBV13,-,-,TRBJ1-2,TGTGCCAGCAGCCCTCGGGGGCGTCTGAACTATGGCTACACCTTC,CASSPRGRLNYGYTF
TRBV27,-,-,TRBJ1-1,TGTGCCAGCAGTTTATCGGGGCAGGGGTTGACTGAAGCTTTCTTT,CASSLSGQGLTEAFF
TRBV11-2,-,-,TRBJ1-2,TGTGCCAGCAGCTTCACGGACGGAGTACTTTATGGCTACACCTTC,CASSFTDGVLYGYTF
TRBV7-2,-,-,TRBJ2-1,TGTGCCAGCAGCTTAGCAGCTGGCTCCTACAATGAGCAGTTCTTC,CASSLAAGSYNEQFF
TRBV6-5,-,-,TRBJ1-2,TGTGCCAGCAGCCCGGACGGTTCCTATGGCTACACCTTC,CASSPDGSYGYTF
TRBV6-1,-,-,TRBJ2-3,TGTGCCAGCAGTGAGGCGGGGCGCACAGATACGCAGTATTTT,CASSEAGRTDTQYF
TRBV19,TRBD2,-,TRBJ2-2,TGTGCCAGTAGTCCTAGCGGGAGGGCCGGTGGCACCGGGGAGCTGTTTTTT,CASSPSGRAGGTGELFF
TRBV7-9,-,few,TRBJ1-3,TGTGCCAGCAGCCTCGTGGGGGGCTCTGGAAACACCATATATTTT,CASSLVGGSGNTIYF
TRBV2,TRBD1,-,TRBJ1-1,TGTGCCACCCATCGACAGGGAATGAACACTGAAGCTTTCTTT,CATHRQGMNTEAFF
TRBV9,TRBD2,-,TRBJ2-1,TGTGCCAGCAGCGTAGCTAGCGGGAGCCACAATGAGCAGTTCTTC,CASSVASGSHNEQFF
TRBV10-3,-,once,TRBJ1-1,TGTGCCATCAGGGGCCGGGACGGGGAGTCCTTGAACACTGAAGCTTTCTTT,CAIRGRDGESLNTEAFF
TRBV6-6,-,-,TRBJ2-2,TGTGCCAGCATGAGGAACACCGGGGAGCTGTTTTTT,CASMRNTGELFF
TRBV29-1,-,-,TRBJ2-1,TGCAGCGTTGAAGGGGCCTTGACGAGCTACAATGAGCAGTTCTTC,CSVEGALTSYNEQFF
TRBV5-6,-,-,TRBJ1-4,TGTGCCAGCAGCCCGACCCTGACACGGGTTAATGAAAAACTGTTTTTT,CASSPTLTRVNEKLFF
TRBV19,-,-,TRBJ1-2,TGTGCCAGTAGTATAGGGACCAGCTATGGCTACACCTTC,CASSIGTSYGYTF
TRBV7-2,TRBD1,few,TRBJ1-2,TGTGCCAGCAGTCCACAGGGGGCGGCCTATGGCTACACCTTC,CASSPQGAAYGYTF
TRBV13,TRBD2,-,TRBJ2-2,TGTGCCAGCAGTAGACTAGCTGGAAACACCGGGGAGCTGTTTTTT,CASSRLAGNTGELFF
TRBV2,-,-,TRBJ2-7,TGTGCCAGCAGTCTGGACGGCTCCTACGAGCAGTACTTC,CASSLDGSYEQYF
TRBV9,-,once,TRBJ2-3,TGTGCCAGCAGCGTAGTACCAGTCACAGATACGCAGTATTTT,CASSVVPVTDTQYF
TRBV28,-,few,TRBJ1-1,TGTGCCAGCAGTTTATTCGGGGGGCAGAGAGCTTTCTTT,CASSLFGGQRAFF
TRBV4-3,TRBD1,-,TRBJ2-1,TGCGCCAGCAGTTCGGACAGGGCGCTGTACAATGAGCAGTTCTTC,CASSSDRALYNEQFF
TRBV18,TRBD2,-,TRBJ2-5,TGTGCCAGCTCACTAAGCGGGAGAGGTCAAGAGACCCAGTACTTC,CASSLSGRGQETQYF